This T cell receptor (beta chain) was identified in a study of blood T cell repertoires in COVID-19. Turning to the study itself: Acute-phase and convalescent COVID-19 samples originated in the United States, Italy and Spain. T cells, B-cell-depleted T cells, or PBMCs supplied cDNA or gDNA.

How the authors handled the data: Reference gene primer amplification gave estimated nucleated cell counts. Assay: immunoSEQ multiplex PCR; the TCRdb copy retains only in-frame clones and omits some. Clonal size and the V and J genes are those of that table, whereas D and trimming came from the DNA. The repertoire holds 200,000 to 300,000 clones, with around 90% as singletons. Patients of the Seattle cohort, enrolled during active infection, were followed longitudinally. Germline-derived CDR1 and CDR2 are MNHEY and SVGAGI. This CDR3 is built from 14 residues. V was pared by 6 bases and J by 3 bases, with 6 bases of the junction left unmatched.

The chain carries TRBV6-5 and TRBJ2-7; 9 nucleotides line up with TRBD1. The receptor was derived from a man in his thirties or forties with COVID-19, enrolled during active disease. Sequenced: peripheral blood. The CDR3 region is CASRTGTGNYEQYF. The CDR3 nucleotides are TGTGCCAGCAGGACTGGGACAGGGAACTACGAGCAGTACTTC.